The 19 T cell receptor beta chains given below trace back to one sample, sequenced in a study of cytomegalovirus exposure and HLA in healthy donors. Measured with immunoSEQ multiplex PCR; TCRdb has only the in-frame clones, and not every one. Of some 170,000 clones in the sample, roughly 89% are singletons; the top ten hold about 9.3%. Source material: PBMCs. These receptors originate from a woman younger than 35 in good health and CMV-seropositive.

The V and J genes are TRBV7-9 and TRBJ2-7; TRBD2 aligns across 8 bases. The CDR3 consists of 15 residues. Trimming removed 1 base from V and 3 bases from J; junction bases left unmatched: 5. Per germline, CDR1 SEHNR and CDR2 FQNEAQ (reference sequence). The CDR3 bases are TGTGCCAGCAGCTTAGTTTCTAGCGGGCACTACGAGCAGTACTTC. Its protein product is CASSLVSSGHYEQYF.

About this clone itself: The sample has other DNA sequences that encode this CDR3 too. CDR3 amino acids: CASSVRGETQYF. The CDR3 DNA is TGTGCCAGCAGTGTTAGAGGGGAGACCCAGTACTTC. The rearrangement links TRBV9 to TRBJ2-5; a possible D gene is TRBD2 (5 bases). V was clipped by 5 bases and J by 5 bases, with 10 bases between them. This CDR3 has 12 amino acids. Germline CDR1 reads SGDLS; CDR2 reads YYNGEE.

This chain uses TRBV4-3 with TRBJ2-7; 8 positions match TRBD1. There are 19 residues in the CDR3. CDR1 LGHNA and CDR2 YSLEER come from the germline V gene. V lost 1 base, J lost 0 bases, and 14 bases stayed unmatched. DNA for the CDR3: TGCGCCAGCAGCCAAGGCCGAAACCCGGACAGGGACGACTCCTACGAGCAGTACTTC. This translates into CASSQGRNPDRDDSYEQYF.

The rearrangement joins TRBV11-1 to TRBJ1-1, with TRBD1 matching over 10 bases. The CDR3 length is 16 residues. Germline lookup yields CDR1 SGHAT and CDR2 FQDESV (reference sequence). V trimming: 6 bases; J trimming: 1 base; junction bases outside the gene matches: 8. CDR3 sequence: CASRQTGGRENTEAFF. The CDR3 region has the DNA TGTGCCAGCAGGCAGACAGGGGGCAGGGAGAACACTGAAGCTTTCTTT. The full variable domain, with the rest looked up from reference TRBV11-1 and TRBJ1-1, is EAEVAQSPRYKITEKSQAVAFWCDPISGHATLYWYRQILGQGPELLVQFQDESVVDDSQLPKDRFSAERLKGVDSTLKIQPAELGDSAMYLCASRQTGGRENTEAFFGQGTRLTVV.

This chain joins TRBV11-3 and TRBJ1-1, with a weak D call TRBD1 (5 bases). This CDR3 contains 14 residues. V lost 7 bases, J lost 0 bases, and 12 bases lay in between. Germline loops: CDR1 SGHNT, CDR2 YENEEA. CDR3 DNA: TGTGCCAGCAAGGTACGGGGGATGAACACTGAAGCTTTCTTT. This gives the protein CASKVRGMNTEAFF.

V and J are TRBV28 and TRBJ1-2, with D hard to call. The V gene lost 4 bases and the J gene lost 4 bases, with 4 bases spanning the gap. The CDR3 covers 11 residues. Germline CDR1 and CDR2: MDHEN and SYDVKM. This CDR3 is CASSYSYGYTF. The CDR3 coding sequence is TGTGCCAGCAGTTACAGCTATGGCTACACCTTC.

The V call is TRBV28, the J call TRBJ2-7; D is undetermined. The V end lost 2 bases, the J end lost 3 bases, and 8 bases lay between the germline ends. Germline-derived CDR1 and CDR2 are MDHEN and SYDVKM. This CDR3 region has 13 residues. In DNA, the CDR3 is TGTGCCAGCAGTTTAAACATCTTCTACGAGCAGTACTTC. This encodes CASSLNIFYEQYF. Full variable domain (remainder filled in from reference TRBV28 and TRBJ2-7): DVKVTQSSRYLVKRTGEKVFLECVQDMDHENMFWYRQDPGLGLRLIYFSYDVKMKEKGDIPEGYSVSREKKERFSLILESASTNQTSMYLCASSLNIFYEQYFGPGTRLTVT.

The chain's CDR3 is CASSIGAQGDTEAFF. CDR3 DNA: TGTGCCAGTAGTATCGGTGCTCAGGGGGACACTGAAGCTTTCTTT. The chain recombines TRBV19 with TRBJ1-1; TRBD1 agrees at 7 bases. Losses at the gene ends were 3 bases for V and 3 bases for J; bases not matched to a gene: 7. The CDR3 covers 15 residues. From germline, CDR1 is LNHDA and CDR2 SQIVND (reference sequence).

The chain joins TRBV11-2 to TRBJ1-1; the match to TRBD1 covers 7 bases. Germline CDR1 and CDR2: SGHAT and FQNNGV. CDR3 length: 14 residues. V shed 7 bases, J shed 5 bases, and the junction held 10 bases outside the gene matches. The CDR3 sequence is CASTSLQGGTEAFF. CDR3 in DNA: TGTGCCAGCACCTCCCTGCAGGGGGGTACTGAAGCTTTCTTT.

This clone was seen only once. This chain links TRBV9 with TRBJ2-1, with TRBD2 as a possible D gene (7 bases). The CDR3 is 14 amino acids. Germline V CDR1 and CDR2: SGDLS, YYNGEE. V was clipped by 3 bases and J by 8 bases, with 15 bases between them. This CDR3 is CASSARGAVDEQFF. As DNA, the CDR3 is TGTGCCAGCAGCGCACGGGGGGCAGTCGATGAGCAGTTCTTC. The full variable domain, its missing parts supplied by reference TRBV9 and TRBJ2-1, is DSGVTQTPKHLITATGQRVTLRCSPRSGDLSVYWYQQSLDQGLQFLIQYYNGEERAKGNILERFSAQQFPDLHSELNLSSLELGDSALYFCASSARGAVDEQFFGPGTRLTVL.

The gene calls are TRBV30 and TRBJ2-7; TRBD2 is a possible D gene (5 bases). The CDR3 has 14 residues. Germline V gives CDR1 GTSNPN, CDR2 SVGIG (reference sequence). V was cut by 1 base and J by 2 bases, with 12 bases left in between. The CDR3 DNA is TGTGCCTGGAGTGCGGGGAGTATAGCCTACGAGCAGTACTTC. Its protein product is CAWSAGSIAYEQYF. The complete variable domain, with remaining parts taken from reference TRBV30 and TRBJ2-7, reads SQTIHQWPATLVQPVGSPLSLECTVEGTSNPNLYWYRQAAGRGLQLLFYSVGIGQISSEVPQNLSASRPQDRQFILSSKKLLLSDSGFYLCAWSAGSIAYEQYFGPGTRLTVT.

In DNA, the CDR3 is TGTGCCAGCAGCTTGGGACTAGCGGTGGCCGGGGAGCTGTTTTTT. Translation: CASSLGLAVAGELFF. This chain joins TRBV7-6 and TRBJ2-2; 11 positions agree with TRBD2. CDR3 length equals 15 residues. CDR1 and CDR2 (germline): SGHVS, FNYEAQ. V gave up 3 bases and J gave up 6 bases; unmatched junction bases: 3. Supplemented by reference TRBV7-6 and TRBJ2-2, the full variable domain reads GAGVSQSPRYKVTKRGQDVALRCDPISGHVSLYWYRQALGQGPEFLTYFNYEAQQDKSGLPNDRFSAERPEGSISTLTIQRTEQRDSAMYRCASSLGLAVAGELFFGEGSRLTVL.

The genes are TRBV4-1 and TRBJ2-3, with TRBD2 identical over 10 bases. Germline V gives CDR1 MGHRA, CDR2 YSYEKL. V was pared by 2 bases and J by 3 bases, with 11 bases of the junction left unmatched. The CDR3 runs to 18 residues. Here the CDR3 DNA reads TGCGCCAGCAGCCAAAGAAGCCTGTTGACTAGCGGGACAGATACGCAGTATTTT. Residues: CASSQRSLLTSGTDTQYF.

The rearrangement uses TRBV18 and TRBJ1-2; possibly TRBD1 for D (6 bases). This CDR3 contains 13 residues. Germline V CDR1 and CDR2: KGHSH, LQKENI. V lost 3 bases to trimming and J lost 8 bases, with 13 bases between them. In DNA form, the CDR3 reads TGTGCCAGCTCACCCTGGACAGCTGAAGGCTACACCTTC. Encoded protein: CASSPWTAEGYTF. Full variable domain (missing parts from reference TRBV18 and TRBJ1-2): NAGVMQNPRHLVRRRGQEARLRCSPMKGHSHVYWYRQLPEEGLKFMVYLQKENIIDESGMPKERFSAEFPKEGPSILRIQQVVRGDSAAYFCASSPWTAEGYTFGSGTRLTVV.

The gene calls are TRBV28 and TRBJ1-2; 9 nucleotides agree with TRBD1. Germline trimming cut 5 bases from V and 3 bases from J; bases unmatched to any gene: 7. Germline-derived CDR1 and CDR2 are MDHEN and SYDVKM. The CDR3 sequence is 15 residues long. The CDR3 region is CASSPSDRGDYGYTF. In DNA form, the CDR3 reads TGTGCCAGCAGTCCTTCGGACAGGGGCGACTATGGCTACACCTTC.

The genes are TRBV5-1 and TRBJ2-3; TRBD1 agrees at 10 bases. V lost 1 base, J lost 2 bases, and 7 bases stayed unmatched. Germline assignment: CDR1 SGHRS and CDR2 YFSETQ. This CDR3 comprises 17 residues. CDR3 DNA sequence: TGCGCCAGCAGCTTGTATCCGGGACAGGGGACCACAGATACGCAGTATTTT. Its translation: CASSLYPGQGTTDTQYF.

The CDR3 protein is CSVAGTGRYEQYF. CDR3 in DNA: TGCAGCGTTGCCGGGACAGGGAGGTACGAGCAGTACTTC. The V call is TRBV29-1, the J call TRBJ2-7; 9 nucleotides agree with TRBD1. Germline CDR1 and CDR2: SQVTM and ANQGSEA. After removal of 4 bases from V and 4 bases from J, the junction contained 5 bases not matched to a gene. The CDR3 runs 13 residues.

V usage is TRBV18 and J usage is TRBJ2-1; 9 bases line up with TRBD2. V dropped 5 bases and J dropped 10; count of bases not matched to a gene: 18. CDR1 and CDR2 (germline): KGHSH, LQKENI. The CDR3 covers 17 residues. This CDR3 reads CASSSSVPSGTTSEQFF. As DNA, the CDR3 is TGTGCCAGCTCATCCAGCGTACCTAGCGGGACTACTTCCGAGCAGTTCTTC. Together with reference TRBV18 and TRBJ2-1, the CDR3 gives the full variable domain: NAGVMQNPRHLVRRRGQEARLRCSPMKGHSHVYWYRQLPEEGLKFMVYLQKENIIDESGMPKERFSAEFPKEGPSILRIQQVVRGDSAAYFCASSSSVPSGTTSEQFFGPGTRLTVL.

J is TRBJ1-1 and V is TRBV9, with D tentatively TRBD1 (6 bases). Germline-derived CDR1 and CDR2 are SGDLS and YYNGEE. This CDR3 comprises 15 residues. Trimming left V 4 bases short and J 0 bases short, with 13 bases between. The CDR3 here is CASSPWDTMNTEAFF. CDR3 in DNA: TGTGCCAGCAGCCCTTGGGACACCATGAACACTGAAGCTTTCTTT.